The clone carrying this TCR beta chain was detected a few times. The antigen is unknown. Every patient was untreated before thyroid surgery. The data are from a study of metastatic and nonmetastatic thyroid tumors. Background on the study: Patients with malignant and benign thyroid disease provided blood and tumor or nodule tissue, whose repertoires were compared.

General observations from the study: In blood and tumor, TCR beta diversity was reportedly significantly higher in malignant thyroid tumors than in benign nodules.

Study processing details: For papillary thyroid cancer, a distant-metastasis classifier was constructed from CDR3 differences observed across clinicopathological groups. TCRdb re-called the PCR reads with MiXCR. TCRdb assigned the V and J calls; the authors' analysis was not used. The table has about 17,000 clones, more than 25% seen once. The sequencing sample was made of tumor tissue. This receptor was taken from a female donor with papillary thyroid cancer or a benign thyroid nodule (not recorded which). Some clones in this sample may be carry-over from other donors' samples.

The DNA of the CDR3 is TGTGCCAGCAGCTTAGGGCTAGCGGGAGGTTTGCAGTTCTTC. Translation gives CASSLGLAGGLQFF. This chain joins TRBV7-2 and TRBJ2-1; the match to TRBD2 covers 11 bases. This CDR3 has 14 amino acids. The V and J ends lost 1 base and 12 bases, in that order; junction bases with no gene match: 5. The germline CDR1 and CDR2 sequences are SGHTA and FQGNSA.